This T cell receptor beta chain was identified in a study of cytomegalovirus exposure and HLA in healthy donors (TCRdb year 2017). Broadly, across the study: In an earlier analysis of 450 to 750 of the donors, 250 to 350 Gb of sequence data and approximately 120 million unique TCR beta sequences from roughly 200 million T cells were reported. An early release that covered about 600 HLA-typed donors contained around 300 gigabases of sequencing data and about 84 million unique TCR sequences. Of the 398 genotyped donors, 81% were placed in the genetic ancestry cluster associated with self-reported Caucasian donors. The study aimed to test whether signatures of past pathogen exposure could be identified by cataloging public T cell receptors. Using immunosequencing, the study profiled T cell repertoires from around 670 subjects and related those repertoires to cytomegalovirus serostatus. In addition to the first cohort of approximately 670 subjects, a separate validation cohort of 100 to 150 different subjects was used. To predict cytomegalovirus infection status, the study combined high-throughput TCR immunosequencing, statistical association of individual TCRs with disease status, and machine learning. In a later analysis, previously published TCR beta repertoires from about 670 donors were re-analyzed and high-resolution HLA genotyping was added so that TCR occurrence patterns could be studied. Rather than drawing on any new phenotypic data, the later analysis identified candidate immune exposures from TCR beta sequences and the way those sequences occurred across donors. To decide whether each TCR beta V gene segment behaved as functional or pseudogenic, an earlier analysis of fewer than 750 of the donors relied on high-throughput TCR beta sequencing. Alongside the repertoire data, information on donor age, sex, ethnicity and CMV serostatus was compiled. A later genetic analysis used genome-wide SNP genotypes for about 60% of the roughly 700 donors, treating that subset as a discovery cohort. Every discovery cohort repertoire had been produced on one sequencing platform. HLA typing included class I and class II loci at four-digit resolution. The number of typed donors differed by locus: about 629-630 for A, B, C, DRB1 and DQB1; some 500 for DQA1; about 600 for DPA1; and roughly 470 for DPB1. Several DR-DQ haplotypes were handled as single units for association and clustering, since linkage in the cohort was strong. On average, around 240,000 unique TCR beta nucleotide sequences were sequenced per donor among several hundred genotyped donors of the cohort, with 15% to 20% of those sequences being non-productive. The research as a whole found: Correlated functional status among segregating V segments might reflect linkage disequilibrium, but an unknown experimental factor could not be ruled out. In this cohort, only TCR beta chains were sequenced, and detectable features were limited by the absence of alpha or paired-chain data. When HLA alleles, especially DR and DQ, strongly co-occurred, TCR associations were difficult to assign to individual alleles. Compared with equally common non-associated chains, HLA-associated TCR beta chains in a later analysis were more clonally expanded and had lower generation probabilities. Cytomegalovirus status was reported to be diagnosed by the classifier with high specificity and sensitivity in both the original and validation cohorts. The authors suggested that the approach could potentially be generalized to other disease states and immunological phenotypes. Most TCR sequences were observed very rarely across donors, whereas some public TCRs were present in many individuals. Because counts were too low, about 18 rarely observed V segments, including chromosome 9 orphons, were left out of the earlier analysis of a few hundred of the donors. An earlier analysis of around 540 of the donors showed that most TCR beta V segments appeared in productive rearrangements either about 87% or about 30% of the time, which broadly matched IMGT annotations. In a later analysis, the rate of TCR association differed among HLA loci, with DRB1 alleles having the most associated TCRs and HLA-C alleles having the fewest. In vitro tests confirmed that three of the cytomegalovirus-associated TCR beta chains recognize cytomegalovirus antigens. According to a later analysis, most CMV-associated TCR beta chains appeared to be HLA-restricted, and the HLA associations seemed to be driven largely by CMV exposure. A further reported finding was that TCR beta sequences accurately predicted the HLA-A and HLA-B alleles for most subjects in the first cohort. Immune exposure information for the cohort was limited to CMV serostatus. Because some donors lacked HLA typing at each locus, the association tests relied only on the typed subset. Roughly uniform sequencing depth across donors was assumed in presence/absence analyses, although this assumption may not hold. In a later genetic analysis, a missense DCLRE1C variant was associated with V-gene and J-gene trimming of TCR beta chains, and the association was replicated in an independent cohort. At a false discovery rate of 0.05, a later analysis linked 15,000 to 20,000 TCR beta sequences to specific HLA alleles. Several of the top co-occurrence clusters appeared to be linked to parvovirus B19, influenza, CMV and Epstein-Barr virus, according to a later analysis. According to a later genetic analysis, donors in an Asian-associated ancestry cluster had fewer N-insertions in productive TCRs than the roughly 700-donor mean. In the study, around 150 TCR beta chains were listed as associated with cytomegalovirus. The sequencing pipeline was judged likely to have produced a cluster of highly shared sequence variants as a technical artifact.

With respect to this clone: This clone's antigen is unknown.

The library relied on the immunoSEQ multiplex PCR assay. The multiplex PCR relied on a mix of 60 forward primers for TCR Vbeta segments and 13 reverse primers for TCR Jbeta segments. The CDR3 region of rearranged TCR beta genes was amplified from genomic DNA with a multiplex PCR assay. The Illumina HiSeq System was used to sequence the amplified TCR beta libraries as 87-base-pair reads. The study's processing was this. A later analysis counted about 80 million unique TCR beta chains across the 666 repertoires, and roughly 11 million of these chains were shared by at least two donors. A nearest-neighbor algorithm error-corrected the raw reads and collapsed the reads into unique sequences, merging closely related sequences to remove PCR and sequencing errors. V, D and J gene segments were assigned by aligning CDR3 sequences to IMGT reference sequences. For a sequence to be retained, a match of at least six nucleotides was required to both a V gene segment and a J gene segment. A rearrangement counted as productive if the CDR3 had no stop codons and remained in frame with V and J, and every other rearrangement counted as non-productive. CDR3 was defined according to IMGT convention as the region running from the second conserved V-encoded cysteine to the conserved J-encoded phenylalanine. The earlier analysis of about 640 of the donors excluded any sequence lacking an unambiguous match to a single V gene segment. In an earlier analysis of 587 of the donors, V segments were called functional above 56.7% productive rearrangements and were called segregating when the between-donor standard deviation exceeded 5%. A statistical classification framework was built for diagnosing cytomegalovirus status from the catalog of TCR beta chain sequences. A later analysis assigned V and J genes by comparing TCR nucleotide sequences with IMGT/GENE-DB human TR gene sequences. Using the TCRdist pipeline, a later analysis assigned CDR3 sequences along with most-parsimonious VDJ recombination scenarios. In a later analysis, every TCR beta chain was defined by the combination of its CDR3 amino acid sequence and its V-gene family, and reads without a unique V-gene family were dropped. In a later analysis, around 650 highly shared, low-generation-probability nucleotide sequences were removed to address suspected cross-contamination and a sequencing artifact. In a later analysis, a clonal expansion index for each public chain was calculated from normalized within-repertoire ranks of inferred template counts. In a later analysis, generation probabilities were computed using a VDJ recombination model fitted to out-of-frame rearrangements, and the results were checked against IGoR. In a later analysis, TCR-TCR, TCR-HLA and TCR-CMV co-occurrence was scored with hypergeometric tests, and a repertoire-size bias correction was applied to TCR pairs. A later analysis estimated false discovery rates by permuting HLA or CMV assignments 20 times. A later analysis grouped co-occurring TCRs with DBSCAN, adding TCRdist sequence similarity when clustering within HLA-allele-positive subsets. For co-occurrence clustering, repertoires with fewer than 30,000 or more than 120,000 public chains were excluded, along with roughly 5 repertoires with anomalous nucleotide sharing. TCRdb took this table from immuneACCESS and kept in-frame rearrangements with V and J called. Such tables lack part of the clones; where checked against another copy, unresolved V genes explain under half of the gap, and the rest is unexplained. V and J calls and clone size are those listed in that table; D and trimming were worked out from the DNA. The table for this sample lists about 200,000 clones. Together, the top ten hold 1.1% of the sample.

The cohort consisted of 666 healthy bone marrow donors. At the time of sampling, every cohort member was nominally healthy, though immune exposures that went unrecorded were likely present. The donor tested CMV seropositive, placing the donor among the 289 seropositive members of the cohort. Each donor provided a peripheral blood sample, and peripheral blood mononuclear cells were used for TCR beta sequencing. Genomic DNA extraction from the blood cell samples was performed with the Qiagen DNeasy Blood Extraction Kit. The specimen sequenced was PBMCs. This receptor was taken from a girl under 10 years old in good health and CMV-seropositive.

CDR3 sequence: CASSRPLAGGTSENYEQYF. The nucleotides are TGTGCCAGCAGCCGGCCCCTGGCGGGAGGGACTAGCGAGAACTACGAGCAGTACTTC. The chain is assembled from TRBV5-6 and TRBJ2-5; a stretch of 10 junction bases matches TRBD2. The end of the DNA is better explained by TRBJ2-7, so the J call may be wrong. The CDR3 starts with the cysteine, ends with the phenylalanine, and has 19 residues. The CDR3 DNA has 57 bases and is translated from base 1. The germline V gene encodes CDR1 SGHDT and CDR2 YYEEEE.